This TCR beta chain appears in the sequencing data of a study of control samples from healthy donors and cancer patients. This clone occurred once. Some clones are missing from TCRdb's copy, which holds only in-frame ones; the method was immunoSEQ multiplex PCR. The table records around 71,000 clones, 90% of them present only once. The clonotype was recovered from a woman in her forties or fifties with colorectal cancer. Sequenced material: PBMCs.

The CDR3 here is CASRYQDREGGYTF. The DNA of the CDR3 is TGTGCCAGCAGGTACCAGGACAGGGAAGGGGGCTACACCTTC. This rearrangement joins TRBV28 to TRBJ1-2; 8 nucleotides align to TRBD1. V lost 6 bases to trimming and J lost 8 bases; unmatched junction nucleotides: 11. CDR3 size: 14 residues. Germline V CDR1 and CDR2: MDHEN, SYDVKM.